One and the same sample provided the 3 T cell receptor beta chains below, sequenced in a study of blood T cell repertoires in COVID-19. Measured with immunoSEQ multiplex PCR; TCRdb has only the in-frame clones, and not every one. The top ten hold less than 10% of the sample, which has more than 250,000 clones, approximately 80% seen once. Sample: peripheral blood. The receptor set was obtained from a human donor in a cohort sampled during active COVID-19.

The CDR3 coding sequence is TGTGCCAGTACTCCACCTGGTTGGGACAGACTGTCTGAAGCTTTCTTT. Protein product: CASTPPGWDRLSEAFF. The chain links TRBV19 to TRBJ1-1, with 7 bases aligning to TRBD1. The CDR3 extends over 16 amino acids. With V trimmed by 7 bases and J by 6 bases, 17 bases remained unmatched. Germline CDR1 and CDR2: LNHDA and SQIVND (reference sequence). Variable domain in full (rest from reference TRBV19 and TRBJ1-1): DGGITQSPKYLFRKEGQNVTLSCEQNLNHDAMYWYRQDPGQGLRLIYYSQIVNDFQKGDIAEGYSVSREKKESFPLTVTSAQKNPTAFYLCASTPPGWDRLSEAFFGQGTRLTVV.

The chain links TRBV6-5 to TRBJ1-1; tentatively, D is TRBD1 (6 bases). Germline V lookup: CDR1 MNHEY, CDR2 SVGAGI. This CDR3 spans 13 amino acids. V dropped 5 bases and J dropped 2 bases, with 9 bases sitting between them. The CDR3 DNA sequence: TGTGCCAGCAGTCTACAGGGTAACACTGAAGCTTTCTTT. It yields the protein CASSLQGNTEAFF.

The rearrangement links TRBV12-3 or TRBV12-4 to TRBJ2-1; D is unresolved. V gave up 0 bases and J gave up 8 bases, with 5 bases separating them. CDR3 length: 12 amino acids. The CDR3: CASSLASDEQFF. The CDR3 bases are TGTGCCAGCAGTTTAGCGTCGGATGAGCAGTTCTTC.